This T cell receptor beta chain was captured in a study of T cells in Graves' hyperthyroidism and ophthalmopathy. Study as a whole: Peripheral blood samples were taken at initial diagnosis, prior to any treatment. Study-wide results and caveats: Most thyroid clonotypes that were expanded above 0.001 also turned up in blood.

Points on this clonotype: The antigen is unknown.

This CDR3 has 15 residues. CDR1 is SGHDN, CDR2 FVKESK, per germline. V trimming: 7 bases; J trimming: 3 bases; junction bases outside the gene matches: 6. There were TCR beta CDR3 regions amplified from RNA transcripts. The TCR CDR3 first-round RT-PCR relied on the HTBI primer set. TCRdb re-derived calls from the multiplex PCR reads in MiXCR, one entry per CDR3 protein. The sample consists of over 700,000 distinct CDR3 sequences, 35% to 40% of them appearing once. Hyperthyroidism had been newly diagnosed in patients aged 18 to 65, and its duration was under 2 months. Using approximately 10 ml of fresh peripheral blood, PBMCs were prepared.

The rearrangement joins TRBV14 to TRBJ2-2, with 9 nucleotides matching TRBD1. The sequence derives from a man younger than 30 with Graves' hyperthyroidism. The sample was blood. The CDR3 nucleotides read TGTGCCAGCATCTCGAGGACAGGGGACACCGGGGAGCTGTTTTTT. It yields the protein CASISRTGDTGELFF.